Included here is one TCR beta chain sequence, with context. This record comes from a study of blood T cell repertoires in COVID-19. Study-level background: COVID-19 samples, acute and convalescent, were from the United States, Italy and Spain. The cDNA or gDNA used as material had been derived from T cells, B-cell-depleted T cells, or PBMCs.

The V and J ends lost 3 bases and 1 base respectively, with 9 bases between them. This CDR3 comprises 14 residues. CDR1 LNHDA and CDR2 SQIVND come from the germline V gene (reference sequence). As handled by the study authors: Researchers report that nucleated cell counts were estimated from reference gene primer amplification. Using immunoSEQ multiplex PCR, the repertoire was profiled, and TCRdb retains in-frame clones only, with some absent. V and J calls and clone size are copied from that table; D and trimming were computed from the DNA. The repertoire includes some 74,000 clones, less than 90% of them detected once, and around a sixth sits in the top ten.

The chain joins TRBV19 to TRBJ1-1; a possible D gene is TRBD1 (5 bases). This sequence was found in an elderly woman with acute or convalescent COVID-19. Source material: peripheral blood. The CDR3 nucleotides are TGTGCCAGTAGTATTCAGGGCGCGAACACTGAAGCTTTCTTT. Amino acid sequence: CASSIQGANTEAFF.